The 27 T cell receptor beta chains reported below all come from one sample, sequenced in a study of shared clonotypes between healthy human individuals. Profiling relied on immunoSEQ multiplex PCR, and the TCRdb table lists in-frame clones only, not all of them. The sample carries 2.3 million or so clones, 90% to 95% recorded once. What was sequenced was naive CD4+ T cells from PBMCs. Subset denoted: CD45RA+ positively selected. Receptor source: a man between 18 and 29 years old in good health. Some clones in this sample may be carry-over from other donors' samples.

Comments on this clone: Other DNA sequences in the same sample also yield this CDR3. V gene TRBV11-3 combines with J gene TRBJ2-1, with D perhaps matching TRBD2 (5 bases). V was clipped by 5 bases and J by 10 bases, with 12 bases between them. The CDR3 loop spans 12 amino acids. The germline V gene has CDR1 SGHNT and CDR2 YENEEA. The CDR3 loop reads CASSLTTGEQFF. The DNA of the CDR3 is TGTGCCAGCAGCCTCACGACGGGAGAGCAGTTCTTC.

J is TRBJ2-2 and V is TRBV7-9; TRBD1 is a possible D gene (5 bases). The germline CDR1 and CDR2 sequences are SEHNR and FQNEAQ (reference sequence). There are 12 residues in the CDR3. Between the trimmed V and J ends, which lost 3 bases and 7 bases, there was a span of 6 bases. The CDR3 nucleotides are TGTGCCAGCAGCTTTACAGGCGGGGAGCTGTTTTTT. It yields the protein CASSFTGGELFF.

V and J are TRBV27 and TRBJ1-2, with D possibly being TRBD1 (6 bases). Between the trimmed V and J ends, which lost 4 bases and 5 bases, there was a span of 11 bases. Germline V gives CDR1 MNHEY, CDR2 SMNVEV (reference sequence). The length of the CDR3 is 13 residues. The CDR3 DNA reads TGTGCCAGCAGTTGGGGGCCGGGATATGGCTACACCTTC. Encoded protein: CASSWGPGYGYTF.

The chain is built from TRBV5-6 and TRBJ2-5; tentative D call: TRBD2 (5 bases). Trimming left V 0 bases short and J 7 bases short, with 13 bases between. The CDR3 extends over 14 amino acids. CDR1 and CDR2 (germline): SGHDT, YYEEEE. For the CDR3, the DNA is TGTGCCAGCAGCTTGGACGGTGGGAGAGGGACCCAGTACTTC. Translated: CASSLDGGRGTQYF.

For this clone: Other DNA sequences of this sample code for an identical CDR3. The chain employs TRBV7-9 and TRBJ2-1; 10 bases map to TRBD1. This CDR3 contains 15 residues. Per germline, CDR1 SEHNR and CDR2 FQNEAQ (reference sequence). The trim removed 4 bases at V and 4 bases at J, leaving 4 bases unmatched. CDR3 sequence reads: CASSSPGQGYNEQFF. The CDR3 nucleotides are TGTGCCAGCAGCTCACCGGGACAGGGGTACAATGAGCAGTTCTTC.

The rearrangement joins TRBV2 to TRBJ2-3, with D possibly called TRBD1 or TRBD2 (5 bases each). The CDR3 totals 15 residues. CDR1 and CDR2 (germline): SNHLY, FYNNEI. Trimming removed 5 bases from V and 4 bases from J, with 16 bases in between. CDR3: CASSPPGSRADTQYF. DNA of the CDR3: TGTGCCAGCAGTCCCCCAGGGAGTCGGGCAGATACGCAGTATTTT.

This clone was counted once. The J gene is TRBJ1-1, the V gene TRBV6-5, with D possibly matching TRBD1 (6 bases). The ends were cut back, 6 bases at V and 0 bases at J, with 14 bases in the middle. CDR3 length: 15 amino acids. CDR1 is MNHEY, CDR2 SVGAGI, per germline. CDR3 bases: TGTGCCAGCAGCCCAACCCAGGGGATGAACACTGAAGCTTTCTTT. It encodes CASSPTQGMNTEAFF.

Turning to this clone: A read error is possible here, since a much larger clone lies one base away. V usage is TRBV20-1 and J usage is TRBJ1-1, with no clear D. CDR1 and CDR2 (germline): DFQATT, SNEGSKA (reference sequence). The CDR3 runs 11 residues. Trimming pared 5 bases from V and 1 base from J, leaving 5 bases between. CDR3 in amino acids: CSAWGNTEAFF. The CDR3 DNA follows: TGCAGTGCTTGGGGGAACACTGAAGCTTTCTTT.

The chain joins TRBV18 to TRBJ1-2; 7 nucleotides agree with TRBD1. Trimming removed 2 bases from V and 2 bases from J; junction bases left unmatched: 14. CDR1 KGHSH and CDR2 LQKENI come from the germline V gene. The CDR3 covers 18 residues. CDR3 in amino acids: CASSPYRRGSLGNYGYTF. The CDR3 DNA reads as TGTGCCAGCTCACCATACCGCAGGGGGAGTCTAGGAAACTATGGCTACACCTTC.

This chain joins TRBV18 and TRBJ2-7; D tentatively fits TRBD1 or TRBD2 (6 bases each). Germline values: CDR1 KGHSH, CDR2 LQKENI. V lost 5 bases, J lost 5 bases, and 22 bases lay in between. This CDR3 has 16 amino acids. CDR3 region: CASSEMIGGGSHEQYF. The DNA of the CDR3 is TGTGCCAGCTCAGAGATGATCGGGGGCGGAAGTCACGAGCAGTACTTC. Using reference TRBV18 and TRBJ2-7 for the parts outside the CDR3, the full variable domain is NAGVMQNPRHLVRRRGQEARLRCSPMKGHSHVYWYRQLPEEGLKFMVYLQKENIIDESGMPKERFSAEFPKEGPSILRIQQVVRGDSAAYFCASSEMIGGGSHEQYFGPGTRLTVT.

Only one count was recorded for this clone. The junction and the germline gene differ at one end; a read error may be behind it. The rearrangement uses TRBV5-6 and TRBJ1-1, with D possibly TRBD1 on 5 matching bases. The germline V gene has CDR1 SGHDT and CDR2 YYEEEE. The CDR3 has 15 residues. The CDR3 nucleotides read TGTGCCAGCAGCTTGCGGGGGGTTGTTGGCAGAGATATTTACTTT. Its translation: CASSLRGVVGRDIYF.

The chain recombines TRBV5-1 with TRBJ2-7, with 7 bases matching TRBD2. The J segment lost 0 bases and the V segment lost 7 bases, leaving 7 bases of the junction unmatched. CDR1 is SGHRS and CDR2 is YFSETQ in the germline V gene. This CDR3 has 14 amino acids. CDR3 sequence: CASQLAGVSYEQYF. Here the CDR3 DNA reads TGCGCCAGCCAGCTTGCGGGGGTCTCCTACGAGCAGTACTTC.

J is TRBJ1-5 and V is TRBV5-1; D might be TRBD1 (5 bases). The CDR3 has 14 residues. Trimming took 0 bases from V and 8 from J, leaving 12 bases between them. The V gene's germline CDR1 is SGHRS and CDR2 YFSETQ. The CDR3 is CASSLGREGEPQHF. The CDR3 DNA is TGCGCCAGCAGCTTGGGTAGGGAAGGGGAGCCCCAGCATTTT.

The chain couples TRBV5-1 to TRBJ2-3; TRBD2 matches 7 bases. The CDR3 sequence is 15 residues long. Trimming took 2 bases from V and 3 from J; bases not matched to a gene: 6. Germline V gene data show CDR1 as SGHRS and CDR2 as YFSETQ. CDR3 in DNA: TGCGCCAGCAGCTTCCCTGCGGGAGCGACAGATACGCAGTATTTT. It is translated as CASSFPAGATDTQYF.

The rearrangement joins TRBV19 to TRBJ1-5; D is possibly TRBD1 (5 bases). The length of the CDR3 is 14 residues. Germline V gene lookup returns CDR1 LNHDA and CDR2 SQIVND (reference sequence). V was trimmed by 3 bases and J by 7 bases, leaving 13 bases between them. The CDR3 is CASSIMGGEQPQHF. The DNA for the CDR3 is TGTGCCAGTAGTATTATGGGGGGAGAGCAGCCCCAGCATTTT.

The genes are TRBV18 and TRBJ1-4; TRBD1 matches at 9 bases. Unmatched junction bases numbered 9, after V lost 5 bases and J lost 2 bases. Germline V gene sequence: CDR1 KGHSH, CDR2 LQKENI. The CDR3 loop spans 17 amino acids. The CDR3 region has the DNA TGTGCCAGCTCAAGGGACAGGGAGTCCGTTACTAATGAAAAACTGTTTTTT. It encodes CASSRDRESVTNEKLFF.

The chain combines TRBV27 with TRBJ1-1, with 7 bases aligning to TRBD1. V lost 5 bases, J lost 0 bases, and 3 bases stayed unmatched. The CDR3 length is 14 residues. CDR1 is MNHEY and CDR2 is SMNVEV in the germline V gene (reference sequence). This CDR3 is CASSPTGMNTEAFF. The CDR3 DNA reads as TGTGCCAGCAGTCCGACAGGGATGAACACTGAAGCTTTCTTT.

This clone was seen more than once but under ten times. The chain combines TRBV9 with TRBJ1-1; D is unclear. Germline CDR1 is SGDLS and CDR2 is YYNGEE. This CDR3 is built from 13 residues. V lost 4 bases, J lost 4 bases, and 11 bases lay in between. The CDR3 nucleotides are TGTGCCAGCAGCTCGGACGAGGGCACTGAAGCTTTCTTT. Protein: CASSSDEGTEAFF.

A remark on this clone: Other DNA sequences within the sample encode an identical CDR3. The rearrangement uses TRBV5-1 and TRBJ1-1; possible D gene TRBD1, 6 bases. The CDR3 loop spans 14 amino acids. V dropped 4 bases and J dropped 1 base, with 11 bases sitting between them. Looked up from germline, CDR1 is SGHRS and CDR2 is YFSETQ. The CDR3 DNA reads TGCGCCAGCAGCCTAGGACAGACGAACACTGAAGCTTTCTTT. Encoded protein: CASSLGQTNTEAFF. Full variable domain (rest looked up from reference TRBV5-1 and TRBJ1-1): KAGVTQTPRYLIKTRGQQVTLSCSPISGHRSVSWYQQTPGQGLQFLFEYFSETQRNKGNFPGRFSGRQFSNSRSEMNVSTLELGDSALYLCASSLGQTNTEAFFGQGTRLTVV.

This rearrangement joins TRBV5-1 to TRBJ2-2; 9 nucleotides align to TRBD1. After removal of 1 base from V and 4 bases from J, the junction contained 8 bases not matched to a gene. The CDR3 spans 17 residues. Germline V gene sequence: CDR1 SGHRS, CDR2 YFSETQ. The CDR3 coding sequence is TGCGCCAGCAGCTTGACCTCCCCGACAGGGGGCACCGGGGAGCTGTTTTTT. This codes for CASSLTSPTGGTGELFF.

Note on this clone: The same CDR3 arises from other DNA sequences in this sample as well. This chain connects TRBV5-1 to TRBJ1-5; D not resolved. The V and J ends lost 0 bases and 1 base respectively, with 8 bases between them. The CDR3 contains 15 residues. The germline V gene encodes CDR1 SGHRS and CDR2 YFSETQ. The CDR3 reads CASSLEAGSNQPQHF. For the CDR3, the DNA is TGCGCCAGCAGCTTGGAGGCGGGGAGCAATCAGCCCCAGCATTTT.

This clone was counted between two and nine times. CDR3 loop: CASSRTGDEKLFF. In DNA, the CDR3 is TGTGCCAGCAGTAGGACAGGGGATGAAAAACTGTTTTTT. The chain uses TRBV6-5 and TRBJ1-4; 9 nucleotides line up with TRBD1. Trimming took 5 bases from V and 6 from J; bases not matched to a gene: 1. The CDR3 sequence is 13 residues long. The germline V gene has CDR1 MNHEY and CDR2 SVGAGI.

This clone was seen just once. The chain joins TRBV30 to TRBJ2-7, with 7 bases fitting TRBD2. After removal of 6 bases from V and 6 bases from J, the junction contained 8 bases not matched to a gene. The germline V gene has CDR1 GTSNPN and CDR2 SVGIG (reference sequence). CDR3 length: 12 amino acids. CDR3 sequence (DNA): TGTGCCTGCCCCCGGGCGGGAGCCGAGCAGTACTTC. Translating gives CACPRAGAEQYF.

V is TRBV18 and J is TRBJ2-1; a possible D gene is TRBD1 (7 bases). The V and J ends lost 3 bases and 0 bases respectively, with 12 bases between them. Germline values: CDR1 KGHSH, CDR2 LQKENI. CDR3 length equals 16 residues. CDR3 sequence reads: CASSPYQGGSYNEQFF. The CDR3 coding sequence is TGTGCCAGCTCACCGTACCAGGGGGGCTCCTACAATGAGCAGTTCTTC.

The chain employs TRBV6-5 and TRBJ1-2; TRBD1 matches at 7 bases. The CDR3 loop spans 14 amino acids. Germline V CDR1 and CDR2: MNHEY, SVGAGI. Trimming at V came to 6 bases and at J to 2 bases, leaving 6 bases not matched to a gene. CDR3 sequence: CASSPDRDNYGYTF. The CDR3 nucleotides read TGTGCCAGCAGCCCCGACAGGGACAACTATGGCTACACCTTC.

The J gene is TRBJ2-2, the V gene TRBV12-5, with D perhaps given as TRBD1 or TRBD2 (5 bases each). The germline gives CDR1 LGHNT, CDR2 FRNRAP. The CDR3 extends over 15 amino acids. V lost 3 bases to trimming and J lost 2 bases, with 10 bases between them. CDR3 residues: CASGFVGVNTGELFF. In DNA, the CDR3 is TGTGCTAGTGGTTTTGTGGGGGTCAACACCGGGGAGCTGTTTTTT.

This chain uses TRBV7-8 with TRBJ2-7; D is possibly TRBD2 (6 bases). Between the trimmed V and J ends, which lost 0 bases and 2 bases, there was a span of 8 bases. Per germline, CDR1 SGHVS and CDR2 FQNEAQ. The CDR3 has 14 residues. CDR3 sequence (DNA): TGTGCCAGCAGCTTAGCAGGGAGGACCTACGAGCAGTACTTC. Amino acid sequence: CASSLAGRTYEQYF.